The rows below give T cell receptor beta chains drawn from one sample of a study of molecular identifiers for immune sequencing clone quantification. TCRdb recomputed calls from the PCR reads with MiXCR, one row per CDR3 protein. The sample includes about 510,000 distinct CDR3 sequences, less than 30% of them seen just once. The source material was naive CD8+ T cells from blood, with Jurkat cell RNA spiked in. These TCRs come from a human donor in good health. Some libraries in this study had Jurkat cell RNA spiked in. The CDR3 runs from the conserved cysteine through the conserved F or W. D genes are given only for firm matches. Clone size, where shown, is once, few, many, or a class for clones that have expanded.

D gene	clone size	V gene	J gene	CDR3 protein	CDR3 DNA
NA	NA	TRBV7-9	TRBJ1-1	CASSSGHPRGTEAFF	TGTGCCAGCAGCTCGGGACATCCTAGGGGGACTGAAGCTTTCTTT
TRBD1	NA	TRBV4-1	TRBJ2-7	CASSQRTGTPYERYF	TGCGCCAGCAGCCAACGGACAGGTACTCCCTACGAGCGGTACTTC
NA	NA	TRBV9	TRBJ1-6	CASSARVSYNSPLHF	TGTGCCAGCAGCGCGAGGGTATCCTATAATTCACCCCTCCACTTT
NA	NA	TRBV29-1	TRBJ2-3	CSVQGHSGLPTDTQYF	TGCAGCGTCCAGGGACATAGCGGACTCCCCACAGATACGCAGTATTTT
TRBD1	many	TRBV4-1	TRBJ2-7	CASSQDRGGQGLNF	TGCGCCAGCAGCCAAGATCGGGGTGGACAGGGTCTGAACTTC
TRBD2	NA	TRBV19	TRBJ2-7	CASSITLAASYEQYF	TGTGCCAGTAGTATTACACTAGCGGCAAGCTACGAGCAGTACTTC
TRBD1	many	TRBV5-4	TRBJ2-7	CASSLAGTGREEQYF	TGTGCCAGCAGCTTGGCAGGGACAGGGCGAGAAGAGCAGTACTTC
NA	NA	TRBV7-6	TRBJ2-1	CASSQQGEGRPYNEQFF	TGTGCCAGCAGCCAGCAGGGGGAGGGACGCCCCTACAATGAGCAGTTCTTC
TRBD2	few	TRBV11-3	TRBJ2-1	CASSFGTSEREDKFF	TGTGCCAGCAGCTTTGGGACTAGCGAACGAGAGGATAAGTTCTTC
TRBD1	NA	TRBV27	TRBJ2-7	CASSSGTGFSEQYF	TGTGCCAGCAGTTCTGGGACAGGGTTTAGCGAGCAGTACTTC
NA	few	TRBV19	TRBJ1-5	CASRLGSRDGQPQHF	TGTGCCAGTAGATTAGGGTCGAGGGACGGTCAGCCCCAGCATTTT
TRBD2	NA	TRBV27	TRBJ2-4	CASSLGGGGDIQYF	TGTGCCAGCAGTTTAGGCGGGGGGGGTGACATTCAGTACTTC
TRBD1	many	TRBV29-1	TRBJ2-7	CSVAGQGTAEQYF	TGCAGCGTTGCGGGACAGGGGACTGCCGAGCAGTACTTC
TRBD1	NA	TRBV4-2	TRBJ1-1	CASSQVVRGLMNTEAFF	TGTGCCAGCAGCCAAGTGGTCAGGGGGCTAATGAACACTGAAGCTTTCTTT
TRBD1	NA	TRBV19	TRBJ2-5	CASSTLTTGDETQYF	TGTGCCAGTAGTACCCTTACGACAGGGGATGAGACCCAGTACTTC
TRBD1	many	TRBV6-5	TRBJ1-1	CASSLARDSEAFF	TGTGCCAGCAGTTTGGCACGGGACAGTGAAGCTTTCTTT
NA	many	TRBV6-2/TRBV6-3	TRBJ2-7	CASRYQGHEQYF	TGTGCCAGCAGATACCAAGGGCACGAGCAGTACTTC
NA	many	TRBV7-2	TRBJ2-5	CASSFGPTQETQYF	TGTGCCAGCAGCTTTGGACCGACCCAAGAGACCCAGTACTTC
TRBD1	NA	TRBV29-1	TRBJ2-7	CSVARQGSYEQYF	TGCAGCGTAGCAAGACAGGGCTCCTACGAGCAGTACTTC
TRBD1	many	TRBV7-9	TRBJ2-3	CASSLVGQGADTQYF	TGTGCCAGCAGCTTAGTAGGACAGGGAGCCGATACGCAGTATTTT
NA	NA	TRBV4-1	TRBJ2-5	CASSRNWGETQYF	TGCGCCAGCAGCCGGAATTGGGGAGAGACCCAGTACTTC
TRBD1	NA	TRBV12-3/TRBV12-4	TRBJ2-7	CASSPQGQGYAQYF	TGTGCCAGCAGCCCCCAGGGACAGGGCTACGCGCAGTACTTC
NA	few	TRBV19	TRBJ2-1	CASSTSGIGQFF	TGTGCCAGTAGTACCTCAGGGATCGGGCAGTTCTTC
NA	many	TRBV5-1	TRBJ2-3	CASSLLQGGTDTQYF	TGTGCCAGCAGTTTATTGCAGGGCGGCACAGATACGCAGTATTTT
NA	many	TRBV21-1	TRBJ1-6	CASSKVWNSPLHF	TGTGCCAGCAGCAAAGTATGGAATTCACCCCTCCACTTT
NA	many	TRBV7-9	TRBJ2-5	CASSPPYQETQYF	TGTGCCAGCAGCCCACCGTACCAAGAGACCCAGTACTTC
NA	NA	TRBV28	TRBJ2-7	CASSPPWGDSAYEQYF	TGTGCCAGCAGTCCCCCCTGGGGGGACTCAGCCTACGAGCAGTACTTC
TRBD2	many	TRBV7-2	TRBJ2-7	CASSLGWTSGSRTYEQYF	TGTGCCAGCAGCTTAGGATGGACTAGCGGGAGTAGGACCTACGAGCAGTACTTC
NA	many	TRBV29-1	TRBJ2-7	CSVAGSSYEQYF	TGCAGCGTTGCCGGGAGCTCCTACGAGCAGTACTTC
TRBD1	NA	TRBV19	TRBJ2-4	CASSIGPWTGAKNIQYF	TGTGCCAGTAGTATAGGGCCTTGGACAGGGGCCAAAAACATTCAGTACTTC
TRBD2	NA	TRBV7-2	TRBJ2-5	CASSPRWEGEETQYF	TGTGCCAGCAGCCCCCGGTGGGAGGGAGAGGAGACCCAGTACTTC
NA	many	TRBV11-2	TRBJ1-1	CASSLDPGYTEAFF	TGTGCCAGCAGCTTGGATCCGGGTTACACTGAAGCTTTCTTT
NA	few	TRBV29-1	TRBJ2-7	CSVDSDGPPYEQYF	TGCAGCGTTGATAGTGACGGACCTCCCTACGAGCAGTACTTC
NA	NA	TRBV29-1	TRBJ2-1	CSVDRGGGPYNEQFF	TGCAGCGTTGACCGTGGGGGGGGGCCCTACAATGAGCAGTTCTTC
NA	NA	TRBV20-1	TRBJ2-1	CSARRSGVEQFF	TGCAGTGCTAGGCGGTCGGGAGTAGAGCAGTTCTTC
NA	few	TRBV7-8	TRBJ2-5	CASSLVRVFEETQYF	TGTGCCAGCAGCTTAGTCCGTGTATTTGAGGAGACCCAGTACTTC
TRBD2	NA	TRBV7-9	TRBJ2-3	CASSLAGGRTDTQFF	TGTGCCAGCAGCCTGGCGGGGGGGCGCACAGATACGCAGTTTTTT
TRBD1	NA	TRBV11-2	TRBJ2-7	CASSFTGGDEQYF	TGTGCCAGCAGCTTTACAGGGGGCGACGAGCAGTACTTC
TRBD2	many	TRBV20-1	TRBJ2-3	CSARAQSSGGPDTQYF	TGCAGTGCTAGGGCCCAAAGTAGCGGGGGTCCTGATACGCAGTATTTT
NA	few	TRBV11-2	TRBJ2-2	CASSRGAGELFF	TGTGCCAGCAGCAGAGGGGCCGGGGAGCTGTTTTTT
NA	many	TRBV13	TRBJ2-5	CASSPPGVETQYF	TGTGCCAGCAGCCCTCCAGGGGTCGAGACCCAGTACTTC
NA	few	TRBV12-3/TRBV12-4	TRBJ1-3	CASSYLGAYGNTIYF	TGTGCCAGCAGTTACTTGGGGGCGTATGGAAACACCATATATTTT
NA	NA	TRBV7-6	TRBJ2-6	CASSPLGPGANVLTF	TGTGCCAGCAGCCCCCTGGGGCCTGGGGCCAACGTCCTGACTTTC
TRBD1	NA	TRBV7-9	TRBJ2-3	CASRDRDRSTDTQYF	TGTGCCAGCAGGGACCGGGACAGGAGCACAGATACGCAGTATTTT
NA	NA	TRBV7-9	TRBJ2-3	CAGSLFGDTQYF	TGTGCCGGCAGCCTCTTTGGAGATACGCAGTATTTT
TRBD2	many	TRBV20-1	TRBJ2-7	CSARRTSSYEQYF	TGCAGTGCTAGAAGGACTAGCTCCTACGAGCAGTACTTC
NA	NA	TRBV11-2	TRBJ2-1	CATGQGFNEQFF	TGTGCCACAGGGCAGGGATTCAATGAGCAGTTCTTC
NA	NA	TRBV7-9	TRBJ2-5	CASSPERSQETQYF	TGTGCCAGCAGCCCTGAACGGTCCCAAGAGACCCAGTACTTC
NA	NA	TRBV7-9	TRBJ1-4	CASSSDEELFF	TGTGCCAGCAGCTCTGATGAAGAACTGTTTTTT
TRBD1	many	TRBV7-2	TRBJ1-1	CASSPTGDGAFF	TGTGCCAGCAGCCCGACAGGGGATGGAGCTTTCTTT
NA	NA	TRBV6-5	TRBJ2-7	CASSFFASHYEQYF	TGTGCCAGCAGTTTCTTCGCCAGCCACTACGAGCAGTACTTC
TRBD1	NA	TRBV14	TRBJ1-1	CASSQGDRASTEAFF	TGTGCCAGCAGCCAAGGTGACAGGGCTAGCACTGAAGCTTTCTTT
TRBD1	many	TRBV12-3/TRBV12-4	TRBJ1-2	CASGTVYGYTF	TGTGCCAGCGGGACAGTATATGGCTACACCTTC
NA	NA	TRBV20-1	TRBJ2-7	CSARDKVGWAYEQYF	TGCAGTGCTAGAGATAAGGTGGGGTGGGCCTACGAGCAGTACTTC